Listed below are T cell receptor beta chains from one sample, sequenced in a study of blood T cell repertoires in COVID-19. Repertoires were generated with immunoSEQ multiplex PCR, while TCRdb's copy carries only in-frame clones and drops some. The table has roughly 190,000 clones, 82% seen once; the top ten hold 10% to 15%. The sample comprised PBMCs or T cells enriched from blood (not recorded which). The receptors come from a man aged 40-50 years who had recovered from COVID-19. CDR3s include the opening cysteine and the closing phenylalanine or tryptophan. The order of the fields is V gene, J gene, D gene, clone size, CDR3 protein, CDR3 DNA. The D gene is left open where the match is weak. Clone size is given for some rows only: seen once, a few or many times, or a class if the clone is expanded.

TRBV3-1/TRBV3-2	TRBJ2-7	TRBD2	NA	CASSQALAGVEQYF	TGTGCCAGCAGCCAGGCATTAGCGGGAGTTGAGCAGTACTTC
TRBV28	TRBJ2-1	NA	NA	CASLGSGAYNEQFF	TGTGCCAGCCTAGGTAGCGGAGCCTACAATGAGCAGTTCTTC
TRBV11-3	TRBJ1-1	NA	NA	CASSLDGDTGEAFF	TGTGCCAGCAGCTTAGATGGGGACACAGGGGAAGCTTTCTTT
TRBV6-5	TRBJ1-1	NA	NA	CASSYEGGNTEAFF	TGTGCCAGCAGTTACGAAGGCGGGAACACTGAAGCTTTCTTT
TRBV28	TRBJ2-1	TRBD2	NA	CASSPPIAGAPSEQFF	TGTGCCAGCAGTCCACCCATAGCGGGAGCCCCGAGTGAGCAGTTCTTC
TRBV7-8	TRBJ2-7	TRBD1	NA	CASSSSGTGAEQYF	TGTGCCAGCAGCTCCTCCGGGACAGGGGCTGAGCAGTACTTC
TRBV6-2/TRBV6-3	TRBJ2-1	TRBD2	NA	CASSPMGLAGGNSYNEQFF	TGTGCCAGCAGCCCCATGGGACTAGCGGGAGGGAACTCCTACAATGAGCAGTTCTTC
TRBV5-4	TRBJ1-2	NA	few	CASSLESSRGYTF	TGTGCCAGCAGCCTGGAATCGTCTCGGGGCTACACCTTC
TRBV7-9	TRBJ2-7	TRBD1	NA	CASSPGIGQGANFYYEQYF	TGTGCCAGCAGCCCGGGGATCGGACAGGGGGCCAACTTTTACTACGAGCAGTACTTC
TRBV18	TRBJ2-1	NA	NA	CASSPESGSYNEQFF	TGTGCCAGCTCACCGGAGTCAGGGTCCTACAATGAGCAGTTCTTC
TRBV30	TRBJ1-1	NA	NA	CAWSPPQLRVWEAFF	TGTGCCTGGAGTCCCCCCCAGCTGAGGGTCTGGGAAGCTTTCTTT
TRBV9	TRBJ1-2	TRBD1	NA	CASSPRQGNYGYTF	TGTGCCAGCAGCCCCCGACAGGGGAACTATGGCTACACCTTC
TRBV6-1	TRBJ2-5	TRBD2	NA	CASSDLAGGGAQYF	TGTGCCAGCAGTGATTTAGCGGGAGGCGGGGCCCAGTACTTC
TRBV5-4	TRBJ2-7	NA	NA	CASSPGLYEQYF	TGTGCCAGCAGCCCCGGACTCTACGAGCAGTACTTC
TRBV18	TRBJ2-2	NA	NA	CASSPPGTSGELFF	TGTGCCAGCTCACCCCCAGGAACGTCCGGGGAGCTGTTTTTT
TRBV11-2	TRBJ1-5	NA	NA	CASSLDSYSNQPQHF	TGTGCCAGCAGCTTGGACAGCTATAGCAATCAGCCCCAGCATTTT
TRBV11-2	TRBJ2-7	NA	NA	CASSSPAGQYF	TGTGCCAGCAGCTCCCCAGCAGGGCAGTACTTC
TRBV7-9	TRBJ2-3	TRBD2	NA	CASSLETSGGDTQYF	TGTGCCAGCAGCTTAGAAACTAGCGGGGGAGATACGCAGTATTTT
TRBV30	TRBJ1-5	NA	NA	CAWSLLKGPSPQHF	TGTGCCTGGAGTCTCTTAAAGGGGCCCTCGCCCCAGCATTTT
TRBV6-5	TRBJ2-1	TRBD2	NA	CASSSQTSGRGNEQFF	TGTGCCAGCAGTTCTCAAACTAGCGGGAGAGGCAATGAGCAGTTCTTC
TRBV28	TRBJ1-2	TRBD1	NA	CASSRQGASNNYGYTF	TGTGCCAGCAGTAGACAGGGGGCCAGCAATAACTATGGCTACACCTTC
TRBV2	TRBJ2-3	NA	NA	CASRIKGGPLDPSHTQYF	TGTGCCAGCCGTATAAAGGGAGGACCCCTAGACCCGTCCCATACGCAGTATTTT
TRBV5-1	TRBJ1-2	NA	NA	CASQDSFYGYTF	TGCGCCAGCCAGGACAGTTTTTATGGCTACACCTTC
TRBV5-4	TRBJ2-3	NA	NA	CASSLDQRTTDTQYF	TGTGCCAGCAGCTTGGACCAGCGGACCACAGATACGCAGTATTTT
TRBV30	TRBJ1-6	NA	NA	CACNWGGNSPLHF	TGTGCCTGCAACTGGGGGGGTAATTCACCCCTCCACTTT